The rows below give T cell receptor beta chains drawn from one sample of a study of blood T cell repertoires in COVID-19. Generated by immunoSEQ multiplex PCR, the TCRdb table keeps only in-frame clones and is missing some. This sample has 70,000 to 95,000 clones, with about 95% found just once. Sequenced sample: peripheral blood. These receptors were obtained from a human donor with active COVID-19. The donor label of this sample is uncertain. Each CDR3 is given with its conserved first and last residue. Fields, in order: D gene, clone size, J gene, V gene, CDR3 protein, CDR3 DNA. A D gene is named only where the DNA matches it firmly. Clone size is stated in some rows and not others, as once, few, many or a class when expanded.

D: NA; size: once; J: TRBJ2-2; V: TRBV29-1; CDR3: CSVEDGRGNTGELFF; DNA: TGCAGCGTTGAAGATGGCAGGGGGAACACCGGGGAGCTGTTTTTT
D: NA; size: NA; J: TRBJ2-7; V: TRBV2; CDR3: CASRYEEYEQYF; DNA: TGTGCCAGCAGATACGAGGAATACGAGCAGTACTTC
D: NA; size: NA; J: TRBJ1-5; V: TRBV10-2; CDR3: CASSASWSQPQHF; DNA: TGCGCCAGCAGTGCGAGCTGGAGTCAGCCCCAGCATTTT
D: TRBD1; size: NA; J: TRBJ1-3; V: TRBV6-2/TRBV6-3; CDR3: CASSRTGVGNTIYF; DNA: TGTGCCAGCAGTCGGACAGGGGTCGGAAACACCATATATTTT
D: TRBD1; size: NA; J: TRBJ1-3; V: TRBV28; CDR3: CATRAGGNIRSGNTIYF; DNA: TGTGCCACCCGGGCAGGGGGCAATATTCGCTCTGGAAACACCATATATTTT
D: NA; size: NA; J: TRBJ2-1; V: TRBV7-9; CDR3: CASSAATAFNEQFF; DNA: TGTGCCAGCAGCGCCGCGACAGCTTTTAATGAGCAGTTCTTC
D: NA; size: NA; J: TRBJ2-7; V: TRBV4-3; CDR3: CASSQRLAYEQYF; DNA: TGCGCCAGCAGCCAAAGGTTAGCTTACGAGCAGTACTTC
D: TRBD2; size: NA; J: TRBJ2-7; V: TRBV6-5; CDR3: CASSSSLSGSTYEQYF; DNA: TGTGCCAGCAGTTCCTCCCTTAGCGGGAGTACCTACGAGCAGTACTTC
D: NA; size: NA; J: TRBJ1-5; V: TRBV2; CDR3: CASSFPFTGRNQPQHF; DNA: TGTGCCAGCAGTTTCCCTTTCACAGGCCGCAATCAGCCCCAGCATTTT
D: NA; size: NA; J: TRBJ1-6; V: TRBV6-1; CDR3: CASSETFAGDSPLHF; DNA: TGTGCCAGCAGTGAAACTTTTGCGGGGGACTCACCCCTCCACTTT
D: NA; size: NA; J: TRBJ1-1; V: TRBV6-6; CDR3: CASSYLDTNTEAFF; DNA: TGTGCCAGCAGTTATTTGGACACAAACACTGAAGCTTTCTTT
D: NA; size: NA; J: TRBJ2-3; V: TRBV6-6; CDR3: CASSGGTDTQYF; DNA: TGTGCCAGCAGCGGGGGCACAGATACGCAGTATTTT
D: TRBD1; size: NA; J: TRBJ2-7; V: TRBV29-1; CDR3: CSVQTGDSYEQYF; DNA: TGCAGCGTTCAGACAGGGGACTCCTACGAGCAGTACTTC
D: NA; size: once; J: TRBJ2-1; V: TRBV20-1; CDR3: CSASVGGNEQFF; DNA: TGCAGTGCTAGTGTCGGGGGCAATGAGCAGTTCTTC
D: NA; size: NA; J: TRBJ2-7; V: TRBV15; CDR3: CATSRSGTYEQYF; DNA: TGTGCCACCAGCAGATCGGGGACCTACGAGCAGTACTTC
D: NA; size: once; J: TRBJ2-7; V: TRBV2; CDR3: CASSETGNEQYF; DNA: TGTGCCAGCAGTGAAACCGGGAACGAGCAGTACTTC
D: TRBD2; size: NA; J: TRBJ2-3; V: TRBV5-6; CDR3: CASSLSSSGGATDTQYF; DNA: TGTGCCAGCAGCTTGTCCTCGAGCGGGGGGGCGACAGATACGCAGTATTTT
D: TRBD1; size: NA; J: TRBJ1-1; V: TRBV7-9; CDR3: CASNTGGYTEAFF; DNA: TGTGCCAGCAACACAGGGGGTTACACTGAAGCTTTCTTT
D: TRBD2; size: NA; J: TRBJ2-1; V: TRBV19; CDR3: CATLKGGGLVNEQFF; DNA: TGTGCCACCCTAAAGGGAGGGGGACTAGTCAATGAGCAGTTCTTC
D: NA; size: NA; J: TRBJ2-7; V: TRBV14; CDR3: CASSQSWSREQYF; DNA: TGTGCCAGCAGCCAGTCCTGGAGTCGCGAGCAGTACTTC
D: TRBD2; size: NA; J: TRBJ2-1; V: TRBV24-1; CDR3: CATATGGGMPSGRLGNEQFF; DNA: TGTGCCACCGCCACAGGGGGGGGTATGCCTAGCGGGAGGCTCGGTAATGAGCAGTTCTTC
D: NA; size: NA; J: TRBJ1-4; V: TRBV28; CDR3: CASSLGREEKLFF; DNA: TGTGCCAGCAGTTTGGGCAGGGAAGAAAAACTGTTTTTT
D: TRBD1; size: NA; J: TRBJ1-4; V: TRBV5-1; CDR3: CASSLGTGEKLFF; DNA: TGCGCCAGCAGCTTAGGGACAGGAGAAAAACTGTTTTTT
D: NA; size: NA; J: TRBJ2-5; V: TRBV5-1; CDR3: CASSLWSTPKLQETQYF; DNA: TGCGCCAGCAGCCTGTGGTCGACACCTAAATTACAAGAGACCCAGTACTTC
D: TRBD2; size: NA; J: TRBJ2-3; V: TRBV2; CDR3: CAATRASGLADTQYF; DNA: TGTGCCGCTACGCGGGCTAGCGGACTGGCAGATACGCAGTATTTT
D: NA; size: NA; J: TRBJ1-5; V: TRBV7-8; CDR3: CASSSRFSGGDQPQHF; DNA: TGTGCCAGCAGCTCACGTTTCTCGGGGGGAGATCAGCCCCAGCATTTT
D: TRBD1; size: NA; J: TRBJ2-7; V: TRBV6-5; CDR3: CASTSDRVSYEQYF; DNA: TGTGCCAGCACCTCTGACAGGGTCTCCTACGAGCAGTACTTC
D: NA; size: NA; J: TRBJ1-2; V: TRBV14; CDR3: CASSQDFTLGVYGYTF; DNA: TGTGCCAGCAGCCAAGACTTCACCCTAGGCGTCTATGGCTACACCTTC
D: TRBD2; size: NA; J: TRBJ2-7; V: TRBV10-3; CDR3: CAISEVGGVYEQYF; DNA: TGTGCCATCAGTGAAGTGGGGGGGGTCTACGAGCAGTACTTC
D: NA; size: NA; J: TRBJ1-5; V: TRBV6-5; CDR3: CASSLSYSNQPQHF; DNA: TGTGCCAGCAGTCTATCTTATAGCAATCAGCCCCAGCATTTT
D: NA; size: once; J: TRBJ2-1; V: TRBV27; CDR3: CASSFYYMREQFF; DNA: TGTGCCAGCAGTTTTTACTATATGCGTGAGCAGTTCTTC
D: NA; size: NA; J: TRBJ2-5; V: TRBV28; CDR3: CASTQGRETQYF; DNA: TGTGCCAGCACCCAGGGTCGAGAGACCCAGTACTTC
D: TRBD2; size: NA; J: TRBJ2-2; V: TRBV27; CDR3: CATGSGTSGRANTGELFF; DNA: TGTGCCACCGGGTCCGGGACTAGCGGGAGAGCAAACACCGGGGAGCTGTTTTTT
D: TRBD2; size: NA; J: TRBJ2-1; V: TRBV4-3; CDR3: CASSQAPGGGRYNEQFF; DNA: TGCGCCAGCAGCCAGGCTCCGGGAGGAGGAAGGTACAATGAGCAGTTCTTC
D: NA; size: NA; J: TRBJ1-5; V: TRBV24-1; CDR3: CATSEGRSSNQPQHF; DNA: TGTGCCACCAGTGAGGGCCGATCGAGCAATCAGCCCCAGCATTTT
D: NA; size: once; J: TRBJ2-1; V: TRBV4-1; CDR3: CASSQNIGQPSYNEQFF; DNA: TGCGCCAGCAGCCAAAATATAGGACAGCCTAGCTACAATGAGCAGTTCTTC
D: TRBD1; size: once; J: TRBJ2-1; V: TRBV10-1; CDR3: CASSPGGPSSYNEQFF; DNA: TGCGCCAGCAGTCCAGGGGGCCCAAGCTCCTACAATGAGCAGTTCTTC
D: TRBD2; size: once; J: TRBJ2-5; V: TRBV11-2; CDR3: CASSPGSTGGQETQYF; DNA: TGTGCCAGCAGCCCCGGGTCCACGGGAGGCCAAGAGACCCAGTACTTC
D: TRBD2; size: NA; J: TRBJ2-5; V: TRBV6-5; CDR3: CASLSGKETQYF; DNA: TGTGCCTCGCTCAGCGGGAAAGAGACCCAGTACTTC
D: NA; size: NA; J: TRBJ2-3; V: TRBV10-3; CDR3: CAITGDTDTQYF; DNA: TGTGCCATCACGGGGGACACAGATACGCAGTATTTT
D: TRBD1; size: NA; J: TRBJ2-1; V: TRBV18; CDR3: CASSPVTGGRNEQFF; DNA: TGTGCCAGCTCACCAGTGACAGGGGGGAGGAATGAGCAGTTCTTC
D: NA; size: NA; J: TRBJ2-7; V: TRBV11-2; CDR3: CASSRYEQYF; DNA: TGTGCCAGCAGCCGCTACGAGCAGTACTTC
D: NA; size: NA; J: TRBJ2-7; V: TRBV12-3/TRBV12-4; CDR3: CASSLGHEQYF; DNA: TGTGCCAGCAGTTTGGGCCACGAGCAGTACTTC
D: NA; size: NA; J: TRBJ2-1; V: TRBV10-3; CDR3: CAISERTSSYNEQFF; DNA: TGTGCCATCAGTGAGAGGACATCTTCCTACAATGAGCAGTTCTTC
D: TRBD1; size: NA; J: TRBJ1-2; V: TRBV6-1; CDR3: CASSEVRGQSYGYTF; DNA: TGTGCCAGCAGTGAAGTGCGGGGACAGTCCTATGGCTACACCTTC
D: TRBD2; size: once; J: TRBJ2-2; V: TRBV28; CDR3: CASSLLAGGNTGELFF; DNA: TGTGCCAGCAGTCTACTAGCGGGCGGGAACACCGGGGAGCTGTTTTTT
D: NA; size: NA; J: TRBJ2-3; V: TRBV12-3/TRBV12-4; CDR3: CAAGRDTDTQYF; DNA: TGTGCGGCGGGGCGAGACACAGATACGCAGTATTTT
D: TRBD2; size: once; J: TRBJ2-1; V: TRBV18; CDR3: CASSPKRLAGYNEQFF; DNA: TGTGCCAGCTCACCAAAAAGACTAGCGGGCTACAATGAGCAGTTCTTC
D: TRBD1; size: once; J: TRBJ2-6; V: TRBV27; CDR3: CASTGTGLPSSGANVLTF; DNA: TGTGCCAGCACAGGGACAGGGCTTCCCTCCTCTGGGGCCAACGTCCTGACTTTC
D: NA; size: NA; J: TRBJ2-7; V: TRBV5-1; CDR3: CASSAGGLGIYEQYF; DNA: TGCGCCAGCAGCGCTGGAGGCCTGGGGATCTACGAGCAGTACTTC
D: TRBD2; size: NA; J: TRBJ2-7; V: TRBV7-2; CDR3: CASSLTSPEYEQYF; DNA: TGTGCCAGCAGCTTGACTAGCCCTGAGTACGAGCAGTACTTC
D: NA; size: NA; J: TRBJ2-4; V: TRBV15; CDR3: CATSRVLEGSIQYF; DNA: TGTGCCACCAGCAGAGTACTAGAAGGTTCCATTCAGTACTTC
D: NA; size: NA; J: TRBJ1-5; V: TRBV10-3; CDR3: CAISESTGPSNQPQHF; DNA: TGTGCCATCAGTGAGTCGACAGGACCTAGCAATCAGCCCCAGCATTTT